Presented here are 23 T cell receptor beta chains from one specimen sequenced in a study of identical twins. TCRdb ran MiXCR on the 5' RACE reads and lists one entry per CDR3 protein. Found here are approximately 550,000 distinct CDR3 sequences, approximately 20% of them singletons; the top ten hold 0.45% to 0.5%. These records were also assigned to another study, of yellow fever vaccine responses in identical twins.

Sequences were obtained from CD4+ T cells sorted from blood. All receptors come from a woman aged 18-35 years in good health.

The chain recombines TRBV7-2 with TRBJ2-7, with 9 bases identical to TRBD1. J was trimmed by 1 base and V by 4 bases; bases with no gene match: 11. The V gene's germline CDR1 is SGHTA and CDR2 FQGNSA. This CDR3 has 17 amino acids. CDR3 coding DNA: TGTGCCAGCAGCTCATCCCCCGGGACAGGGAGGTCCTACGAGCAGTACTTC. Encoded protein: CASSSSPGTGRSYEQYF.

This clonotype was counted at least ten times. The rearrangement joins TRBV12-3 or TRBV12-4 to TRBJ2-5; D call uncertain. The CDR3 runs 11 residues. V dropped 2 bases and J dropped 5 bases, with 3 bases sitting between them. The CDR3, as DNA: TGTGCCAGCAGTTTACGGGAGACCCAGTACTTC. It specifies CASSLRETQYF.

The V gene is TRBV6-5, the J gene TRBJ2-5; TRBD1 might be the D (5 bases). Per the germline V gene, CDR1 is MNHEY and CDR2 is SVGAGI. The CDR3 length is 15 residues. The V and J ends lost 4 bases and 10 bases respectively, with 22 bases between them. For the CDR3, the DNA is TGTGCCAGCAGTTCCCCCCTAGGGGTTTCGAGTGGCCAGTACTTC. Encoded protein: CASSSPLGVSSGQYF.

V is TRBV29-1 and J is TRBJ2-7; D remains ambiguous. From germline, CDR1 is SQVTM and CDR2 ANQGSEA. Between the trimmed V and J ends, which lost 2 bases and 5 bases, there was a span of 13 bases. This CDR3 is 13 amino acids long. The chain's CDR3 is CSVEPPLRDEQYV. The CDR3 coding sequence is TGCAGCGTTGAACCCCCCCTGCGTGACGAGCAGTACGTC.

V is TRBV4-2 and J is TRBJ2-1, with 15 bases identical to TRBD2. The trim removed 0 bases at V and 7 bases at J, leaving 13 bases unmatched. The CDR3 is 20 amino acids. Germline-derived CDR1 and CDR2 are LGHNA and YNFKEQ. CDR3 sequence (DNA): TGTGCCAGCAGCCAAGAAGGGTGGACTAGCGGGGGGGCTCTACCAAATGAGCAGTTCTTC. Protein: CASSQEGWTSGGALPNEQFF.

The gene calls are TRBV19 and TRBJ2-1; 10 bases fit TRBD2. The trim removed 9 bases at V and 6 bases at J, leaving 5 bases unmatched. The CDR3 has 13 residues. Germline V gives CDR1 LNHDA, CDR2 SQIVND (reference sequence). CDR3 sequence (DNA): TGTGCCAGCAACTTAGCGGGAGGCAATGAGCAGTTCTTC. It specifies CASNLAGGNEQFF. Filled out from reference TRBV19 and TRBJ2-1, the complete variable domain reads DGGITQSPKYLFRKEGQNVTLSCEQNLNHDAMYWYRQDPGQGLRLIYYSQIVNDFQKGDIAEGYSVSREKKESFPLTVTSAQKNPTAFYLCASNLAGGNEQFFGPGTRLTVL.

This clonotype was seen only a few times. The V call is TRBV12-3 or TRBV12-4, the J call TRBJ1-2; unclear D gene. V was cut by 3 bases and J by 2 bases, with 16 bases left in between. CDR3 length equals 16 residues. DNA for the CDR3: TGTGCCAGCAGTTTGTGGCACCGTGATTCCAACTATGGCTACACCTTC. Its protein is CASSLWHRDSNYGYTF.

The sample holds one count of this clonotype. V gene TRBV29-1 combines with J gene TRBJ2-7; D is uncertain. V lost 6 bases to trimming and J lost 3 bases, with 18 bases between them. CDR1 is SQVTM and CDR2 is ANQGSEA in the germline V gene. The CDR3 covers 14 residues. The CDR3 region is CSVGFSMGLYEQYF. In DNA, the CDR3 is TGCAGCGTCGGGTTTTCGATGGGCCTCTACGAGCAGTACTTC.

This clonotype appeared a few times. The genes are TRBV19 and TRBJ1-2; D is unresolved. This CDR3 region has 12 residues. The V end lost 0 bases, the J end lost 7 bases, and 6 bases lay between the germline ends. Germline CDR1 and CDR2: LNHDA and SQIVND (reference sequence). The CDR3 bases are TGTGCCAGTAGTATAGACCTAACTGGCTACACCTTC. Translating it yields CASSIDLTGYTF.

The V and J genes are TRBV28 and TRBJ1-5, with D possibly TRBD1 on 5 matching bases. V lost 7 bases and J lost 9, with 16 bases in between. The CDR3 length is 13 residues. In germline, CDR1 is MDHEN, CDR2 SYDVKM. Here the CDR3 DNA reads TGTGCCAGCATTATGGGGCCCATCGGGCCCCAGCATTTT. This encodes CASIMGPIGPQHF.

The CDR3 here is CASSPRLVLSTGELFF. In nucleotides, the CDR3 is TGTGCCAGCAGCCCTCGACTAGTATTGTCCACCGGGGAGCTGTTTTTT. This chain connects TRBV3-1 to TRBJ2-2; a possible D gene is TRBD2 (6 bases). The CDR3 sequence is 16 residues long. V shed 4 bases and J shed 4 bases, with 16 bases lying between them. Germline values: CDR1 LGHDT, CDR2 YNNKEL (reference sequence).

This clonotype was observed a few times. The V and J genes are TRBV14 and TRBJ2-3, with D possibly being TRBD2 (6 bases). V was clipped by 0 bases and J by 1 base, with 11 bases between them. The CDR3 has 16 amino acids. Germline CDR1 SGHDN, CDR2 FVKESK. DNA for the CDR3: TGTGCCAGCAGCCAAGATCTAGTAGCGGGCACAGATACGCAGTATTTT. Protein sequence: CASSQDLVAGTDTQYF.

This clonotype was counted only a few times. This chain links TRBV25-1 with TRBJ2-2, with D possibly matching TRBD1 (6 bases). This CDR3 region has 16 residues. Trimming cost V 6 bases and J 4 bases, with 18 bases left between them. CDR1 and CDR2 (germline): MGHDK, SYGVNS. In DNA, the CDR3 is TGTGCCAGCAGCGAAAGGGGGTCGAGCGGCACCGGGGAGCTGTTTTTT. Its protein is CASSERGSSGTGELFF.

This clonotype was counted between two and nine times. The gene calls are TRBV11-2 and TRBJ2-7, with 9 bases identical to TRBD2. Per the germline V gene, CDR1 is SGHAT and CDR2 is FQNNGV. V trimming: 2 bases; J trimming: 6 bases; junction bases outside the gene matches: 11. The CDR3 is 16 residues long. The CDR3 is CASSLWGGVAGVEQYF. For the CDR3, the DNA is TGTGCCAGCAGCTTATGGGGGGGAGTAGCGGGAGTCGAGCAGTACTTC.

The chain uses TRBV29-1 and TRBJ1-1; tentative D call: TRBD1 (5 bases). Between the trimmed V and J ends, which lost 4 bases and 4 bases, there was a span of 13 bases. The length of the CDR3 is 13 residues. CDR1 is SQVTM and CDR2 is ANQGSEA in the germline V gene. The CDR3 region has the DNA TGCAGCGTTGGCCAGGGTTTGGGCACTGAAGCTTTCTTT. Translated, it gives CSVGQGLGTEAFF. The variable domain in full, completed from reference TRBV29-1 and TRBJ1-1, reads SAVISQKPSRDICQRGTSLTIQCQVDSQVTMMFWYRQQPGQSLTLIATANQGSEATYESGFVIDKFPISRPNLTFSTLTVSNMSPEDSSIYLCSVGQGLGTEAFFGQGTRLTVV.

This clonotype was counted only a few times. The chain links TRBV5-1 to TRBJ2-1; 9 positions match TRBD2. J gave up 2 bases and V 4 bases, and 4 bases lay outside the gene matches. This CDR3 has 15 amino acids. From germline, CDR1 is SGHRS and CDR2 YFSETQ. The CDR3 here is CASSPSGAPYNEQFF. Here the CDR3 DNA reads TGCGCCAGCAGCCCTAGCGGGGCCCCCTACAATGAGCAGTTCTTC.

This clonotype was detected only a few times. This chain links TRBV20-1 with TRBJ2-3; 9 bases fit TRBD2. The CDR3 totals 14 residues. Germline assignment: CDR1 DFQATT and CDR2 SNEGSKA (reference sequence). V was clipped by 6 bases and J by 2 bases; unmatched bases: 6. In DNA, the CDR3 is TGCAGTGCACAGACTAGCGGCGACACAGATACGCAGTATTTT. Amino acid sequence: CSAQTSGDTDTQYF.

Only a few counts were recorded for this clonotype. V gene TRBV12-3 or TRBV12-4 combines with J gene TRBJ1-6, with D tentatively TRBD1 (6 bases). Trimming left V 7 bases short and J 10 bases short, with 20 bases between. This CDR3 region has 15 residues. This CDR3 reads CASTPTLQGYSPLHF. The CDR3 DNA sequence: TGTGCCAGCACCCCGACGCTCCAGGGGTACTCACCCCTCCACTTT.

This clonotype was observed a few times. This chain links TRBV3-1 with TRBJ1-4, with D uncertain. The CDR3 has 13 residues. Germline values: CDR1 LGHDT, CDR2 YNNKEL (reference sequence). V lost 4 bases to trimming and J lost 8 bases, with 11 bases between them. Written as DNA, the CDR3 is TGTGCCAGCAGCCTATTCGGCGGCGAAAAACTGTTTTTT. Translated: CASSLFGGEKLFF.

As to this clonotype: At one end, the junction sequence differs from germline, possibly due to a read error. CDR3 nucleotides: TGTGCCACCAGTGATAGCACGAGCTCCCACAATGAGCAGTTCTTC. Amino acid sequence: CATSDSTSSHNEQFF. V and J are TRBV24-1 and TRBJ2-1; D uncertain. CDR3 length: 15 residues. Germline V gene data show CDR1 as KGHDR and CDR2 as SFDVKD.

This clonotype showed up just a few times. The J gene is TRBJ2-1, the V gene TRBV20-1; D is perhaps TRBD2 (5 bases). The germline gives CDR1 DFQATT, CDR2 SNEGSKA (reference sequence). The CDR3 is 14 amino acids. The V end was cut by 4 bases, the J end by 7 bases, with 17 bases between. The CDR3 DNA reads TGCAGTGCTACCCTGGGGAGAGGTTCGAATGAGCAGTTCTTC. As protein: CSATLGRGSNEQFF.

The rearrangement uses TRBV5-4 and TRBJ2-7; tentative D call: TRBD2 (6 bases). The CDR3 runs 18 residues. Trimming took 3 bases from V and 3 from J, leaving 25 bases between them. The germline gives CDR1 SGHNT, CDR2 YYREEE (reference sequence). In nucleotides, the CDR3 is TGTGCCAGCAGCTCGGGGATCCACGGGAGTCTAGGAGGCTACGAGCAGTACGTC. Its translation: CASSSGIHGSLGGYEQYV.

V usage is TRBV18 and J usage is TRBJ2-7; D unresolved. The V gene's germline CDR1 is KGHSH and CDR2 LQKENI. This CDR3 is built from 13 residues. V was shortened by 3 bases and J by 4 bases, with 10 bases between the two germline ends. In nucleotides, the CDR3 is TGTGCCAGCTCACCTGACCGGGCGTACGAGCAGTACTTC. Its translation: CASSPDRAYEQYF.